The 21 T cell receptor beta chains below come from one sample, sequenced in a study of T cell changes during pregnancy in multiple sclerosis. This table comes from immunoSEQ multiplex PCR, and its TCRdb copy is limited to in-frame clones, with some not included. The sample records about 20,000 clones, about 87% being singletons. The sample consisted of CD8+ T cells from peripheral blood mononuclear cells, taken in the third trimester of pregnancy. These receptors all stem from a female donor in good health, enrolled as a control in a pregnancy study.

The J gene is TRBJ2-1, the V gene TRBV2, with TRBD2 matching over 11 bases. The CDR3 has 17 residues. The germline V gene encodes CDR1 SNHLY and CDR2 FYNNEI. V dropped 3 bases and J dropped 4; count of bases not matched to a gene: 8. CDR3 coding DNA: TGTGCCAGCAGTGACAGGCTAGCGGGAGGACCTTACAATGAGCAGTTCTTC. Protein product: CASSDRLAGGPYNEQFF.

The chain joins TRBV7-9 to TRBJ2-2; D remains ambiguous. Germline CDR1 and CDR2: SEHNR and FQNEAQ (reference sequence). This CDR3 spans 15 amino acids. Deletions cut 4 bases from V and 4 bases from J, with 13 bases between. The CDR3: CASSSQDPSTGELFF. CDR3 coding DNA: TGTGCCAGCAGCTCCCAGGATCCGAGCACCGGGGAGCTGTTTTTT.

The chain has TRBV27 and TRBJ1-2; weak D call: TRBD1 (6 bases). The germline V gene encodes CDR1 MNHEY and CDR2 SMNVEV (reference sequence). The CDR3 consists of 15 residues. Trimming took off 5 bases at V and 1 base at J, with 14 bases between the two ends. In nucleotides, the CDR3 is TGTGCCAGCAGTACCGGGACACTAAATAACTATGGCTACACCTTC. Translating it yields CASSTGTLNNYGYTF.

With respect to this clone: At one end, the junction sequence differs from germline, possibly due to a read error. The V call is TRBV7-9, the J call TRBJ2-1; no firm D call. CDR3 length equals 11 residues. Germline V gene lookup returns CDR1 SEHNR and CDR2 FQNEAQ (reference sequence). CDR3 DNA sequence: TGTGCCAGCAGCACCTACGATGAGCAGTTCTTC. Translation gives CASSTYDEQFF.

The rearrangement links TRBV9 to TRBJ1-2; 7 nucleotides line up with TRBD1. CDR1 is SGDLS and CDR2 is YYNGEE in the germline V gene. V dropped 3 bases and J dropped 2; count of bases not matched to a gene: 1. The CDR3 has 13 amino acids. CDR3 coding DNA: TGTGCCAGCAGCGAGGGACAGAACTATGGCTACACCTTC. Its translation is CASSEGQNYGYTF.

This chain connects TRBV7-9 to TRBJ1-2; 7 nucleotides match TRBD1. CDR1 is SEHNR and CDR2 is FQNEAQ in the germline V gene (reference sequence). With V trimmed by 0 bases and J by 4 bases, 2 bases remained unmatched. The CDR3 has 14 amino acids. Here the CDR3 reads CASSLARGLYGYTF. The CDR3 nucleotides are TGTGCCAGCAGCTTAGCGAGGGGGCTCTATGGCTACACCTTC.

The rearrangement joins TRBV19 to TRBJ2-1, with D maybe TRBD2 (6 bases). Trimming removed 6 bases at V and 8 bases at J, with 14 bases between. Germline CDR1 LNHDA, CDR2 SQIVND (reference sequence). This CDR3 comprises 13 residues. The CDR3 reads CASSQTSPDEQFF. In DNA, the CDR3 is TGTGCCAGTAGCCAGACTAGTCCCGATGAGCAGTTCTTC. Combining the CDR3 with reference TRBV19 and TRBJ2-1 gives the whole variable domain DGGITQSPKYLFRKEGQNVTLSCEQNLNHDAMYWYRQDPGQGLRLIYYSQIVNDFQKGDIAEGYSVSREKKESFPLTVTSAQKNPTAFYLCASSQTSPDEQFFGPGTRLTVL.

The rearrangement uses TRBV27 and TRBJ2-7; 8 bases match TRBD1. The germline gives CDR1 MNHEY, CDR2 SMNVEV (reference sequence). V lost 3 bases and J lost 4; bases outside the gene matches: 8. The CDR3 runs to 15 residues. CDR3 sequence (DNA): TGTGCCAGCAGTTTTGCCGGGACAGGAGGTTACGAGCAGTACTTC. It encodes CASSFAGTGGYEQYF.

The chain couples TRBV7-6 to TRBJ1-5, with 9 bases matching TRBD1. J was trimmed by 7 bases and V by 4 bases; bases with no gene match: 5. CDR1 SGHVS and CDR2 FNYEAQ come from the germline V gene. The CDR3 is 14 residues long. CDR3 sequence (DNA): TGTGCCAGCAGCTCCTCGACAGGGGGACAGCCCCAGCATTTT. It encodes CASSSSTGGQPQHF.

CDR3 bases: TGCGCCAGCAGCCAAGGTGACAGGGAGTATGGCTACACCTTC. Protein sequence: CASSQGDREYGYTF. This chain links TRBV4-3 with TRBJ1-2, with 7 bases fitting TRBD1. The CDR3 covers 14 residues. Trimming cost V 1 base and J 5 bases; bases outside gene matches: 4. Germline V CDR1 and CDR2: LGHNA, YSLEER.

The rearrangement uses TRBV13 and TRBJ1-2, with 7 positions matching TRBD1. CDR3 length equals 16 residues. V dropped 1 base and J dropped 8; count of bases not matched to a gene: 13. The V gene's germline CDR1 is PRHDT and CDR2 FYEKMQ (reference sequence). CDR3 bases: TGTGCCAGCAGCTTAGTTGGAGGGGGCTTCGCGTCCGGCTACACCTTC. This codes for CASSLVGGGFASGYTF. Variable domain in full (rest from reference TRBV13 and TRBJ1-2): AAGVIQSPRHLIKEKRETATLKCYPIPRHDTVYWYQQGPGQDPQFLISFYEKMQSDKGSIPDRFSAQQFSDYHSELNMSSLELGDSALYFCASSLVGGGFASGYTFGSGTRLTVV.

The rearrangement uses TRBV29-1 and TRBJ1-1, with 8 bases lining up with TRBD1. CDR3 length equals 14 residues. Unmatched junction bases numbered 10, after V lost 6 bases and J lost 4 bases. Germline V CDR1 and CDR2: SQVTM, ANQGSEA. In DNA, the CDR3 is TGCAGCGTCGGACCAGGGGGCATGGGCACTGAAGCTTTCTTT. It specifies CSVGPGGMGTEAFF.

The chain joins TRBV7-9 to TRBJ2-7, with a tentative D call TRBD1 (6 bases). The length of the CDR3 is 13 residues. Germline loops: CDR1 SEHNR, CDR2 FQNEAQ (reference sequence). V lost 3 bases, J lost 3 bases, and 9 bases lay in between. The DNA for the CDR3 is TGTGCCAGCAGCTTGGGCAGGGGCTACGAGCAGTACTTC. It codes for CASSLGRGYEQYF.

This clone rates as medium-sized (0.01 to 0.1%). This sequence joins TRBV7-3 and TRBJ2-1; D is perhaps TRBD2 (6 bases). The length of the CDR3 is 13 residues. Trimming stripped 1 base from V and 7 bases from J, with 8 bases between. Per the germline V gene, CDR1 is SGHTA and CDR2 is FQGTGA. In DNA form, the CDR3 reads TGTGCCAGCAGCTTAAGCCTAGCGAATGAGCAGTTCTTC. It codes for CASSLSLANEQFF.

This chain joins TRBV7-9 and TRBJ1-3, with a weak D call TRBD1 (5 bases). V dropped 6 bases and J dropped 1 base, with 19 bases sitting between them. Germline V gives CDR1 SEHNR, CDR2 FQNEAQ (reference sequence). The CDR3 spans 17 residues. In DNA form, the CDR3 reads TGTGCCAGCAGGCCCAACCTCGGACAAGTGTCTGGAAACACCATATATTTT. This encodes CASRPNLGQVSGNTIYF.

V is TRBV9 and J is TRBJ2-3, with 8 bases identical to TRBD1. The germline CDR1 and CDR2 sequences are SGDLS and YYNGEE. CDR3 length: 15 residues. With 5 bases clipped from V and 6 bases from J, the junction kept 11 bases outside the gene matches. CDR3 in amino acids: CASSLAGTGPDTQYF. The CDR3 DNA follows: TGTGCCAGCAGTTTAGCCGGGACAGGCCCGGATACGCAGTATTTT.

The chain employs TRBV19 and TRBJ2-1; 7 bases agree with TRBD2. Germline CDR1 is LNHDA and CDR2 is SQIVND (reference sequence). J gave up 4 bases and V 3 bases, and 12 bases lay outside the gene matches. The CDR3 covers 17 residues. CDR3 amino acids: CASSMLAAVVPYNEQFF. The DNA for the CDR3 is TGTGCCAGTAGTATGCTAGCGGCCGTTGTTCCTTACAATGAGCAGTTCTTC.

The rearrangement uses TRBV6-1 and TRBJ2-5; D call uncertain. The CDR3 is 14 residues long. Germline CDR1 and CDR2: MNHNS and SASEGT. Trimming removed 1 base at V and 5 bases at J, with 11 bases between. The CDR3 region is CASSEDLAEETQYF. The DNA of the CDR3 is TGTGCCAGCAGTGAAGATTTAGCTGAGGAGACCCAGTACTTC.

The chain joins TRBV10-3 to TRBJ2-2; TRBD1 agrees at 7 bases. With V trimmed by 0 bases and J by 0 bases, 1 base remained unmatched. CDR1 and CDR2 from the germline V gene are ENHRY and SYGVKD. The CDR3 length is 16 residues. The CDR3 DNA follows: TGTGCCATCAGTGAGTCAGGGGGCGCGAACACCGGGGAGCTGTTTTTT. Protein product: CAISESGGANTGELFF.

The J gene is TRBJ2-3, the V gene TRBV11-2; TRBD1 might be the D (6 bases). Trimming cost V 5 bases and J 2 bases, with 11 bases left between them. CDR1 is SGHAT and CDR2 is FQNNGV in the germline V gene. This CDR3 comprises 14 residues. CDR3 region: CASSARDTTDTQYF. CDR3 nucleotides: TGTGCCAGCAGCGCCCGGGACACCACAGATACGCAGTATTTT.

The chain combines TRBV19 with TRBJ2-3; no clear D. V was pared by 11 bases and J by 0 bases, with 15 bases between. Germline V gene data show CDR1 as LNHDA and CDR2 as SQIVND (reference sequence). This CDR3 spans 14 amino acids. The CDR3 coding sequence is TGTGCCGGGCCGGTGGTTGCTAGCACAGATACGCAGTATTTT. It encodes CAGPVVASTDTQYF.